This TCR beta chain was recorded in a study of blood T cell repertoires in COVID-19. Study in general: The United States, Italy and Spain provided the acute and convalescent COVID-19 samples. In each case, the material was cDNA or gDNA derived from T cells, B-cell-depleted T cells, or PBMCs.

The CDR3 length is 16 residues. V was clipped by 3 bases and J by 3 bases; unmatched bases: 8. Germline CDR1 and CDR2: DFQATT and SNEGSKA (reference sequence). Participant-reported clinical history was the basis for cohort assignment. In the study's own analysis: Reference gene primer amplification yielded estimated nucleated cell counts. Libraries were prepared by immunoSEQ multiplex PCR; TCRdb keeps only in-frame clonotypes and omits some of them. Clone size and the V and J calls come from that table; the DNA yielded D and trimming. The repertoire holds around 450,000 clones, with 90% as singletons.

This rearrangement joins TRBV20-1 to TRBJ2-1, with 10 bases lining up with TRBD2. The clonotype was recovered from a man aged 18 to 35 who had recovered from COVID-19. Sequencing was performed on PBMCs or T cells enriched from blood (not recorded which). CDR3 nucleotide sequence: TGCAGTGCTAGTCAACCTAGCGGGAGTCTCTACAATGAGCAGTTCTTC. It specifies CSASQPSGSLYNEQFF.